These T cell receptor beta chains were read from a single sample in a study of T cells after posttransplantation cyclophosphamide. Sequencing was performed with immunoSEQ multiplex PCR; in TCRdb, only in-frame clones are kept and a portion is missing. Among 22,000 or so clones, around 73% were seen once, and the ten largest hold 0.65% to 0.75%. The source material was memory CD4+ T cells sorted from PBMCs. The receptor set was obtained from a woman in her sixties in good health, CMV-negative, and a related stem cell transplant donor. Each CDR3 is given with its conserved first and last residue. The D gene is left open where the match is weak. Only part of the rows carry a size: once, few, many, or a class if the clone is expanded.

j_call	v_call	clone_size	d_call	cdr3_aa	cdr3_nt
TRBJ1-4	TRBV28	few	NA	CASRTPQTNEKLFF	TGTGCCAGCAGGACACCCCAAACTAATGAAAAACTGTTTTTT
TRBJ2-7	TRBV28	NA	TRBD2	CASSPAGGRVSYEQYF	TGTGCCAGCAGTCCGGCGGGGGGACGAGTCTCCTACGAGCAGTACTTC
TRBJ2-7	TRBV6-1	NA	TRBD2	CASSWTSGGGYEQYF	TGTGCCAGCAGCTGGACTAGCGGGGGGGGCTACGAGCAGTACTTC
TRBJ2-5	TRBV7-3	NA	TRBD1	CATSRGQGETQYF	TGTGCCACCTCTAGGGGGCAGGGTGAGACCCAGTACTTC
TRBJ1-1	TRBV28	NA	TRBD1	CASSLIRSRGTEAFF	TGTGCCAGCAGTTTGATTCGATCCAGGGGGACTGAAGCTTTCTTT
TRBJ2-2	TRBV7-3	NA	TRBD2	CASSLTREKGGELFF	TGTGCCAGCAGCTTAACGCGGGAGAAGGGCGGGGAGCTGTTTTTT
TRBJ2-1	TRBV7-3	NA	NA	CASSFGGNNEQFF	TGTGCCAGCAGCTTTGGCGGCAACAATGAGCAGTTCTTC
TRBJ2-5	TRBV19	NA	TRBD2	CASSPGTSGGSQETQYF	TGTGCCAGTAGTCCGGGGACTAGCGGGGGGTCTCAAGAGACCCAGTACTTC
TRBJ2-7	TRBV19	NA	TRBD1	CASSRPGGYEQYF	TGTGCCAGTAGTCGCCCAGGGGGCTACGAGCAGTACTTC
TRBJ1-2	TRBV29-1	NA	NA	CSAMEPGYGYTF	TGCAGCGCCATGGAACCGGGATATGGCTACACCTTC
TRBJ2-7	TRBV7-2	NA	NA	CASSLAKQAVYEQYF	TGTGCCAGCAGCTTAGCGAAGCAGGCTGTCTACGAGCAGTACTTC
TRBJ1-2	TRBV9	NA	NA	CASSVEQAPYGYTF	TGTGCCAGCAGCGTAGAGCAAGCTCCCTATGGCTACACCTTC
TRBJ2-1	TRBV29-1	NA	TRBD1	CSDRDRNSNEQFF	TGCAGCGACCGGGACAGGAACTCCAATGAGCAGTTCTTC
TRBJ2-7	TRBV7-2	NA	TRBD2	CASSLEGTSGSYKQYF	TGTGCCAGCAGCTTAGAAGGGACTAGCGGTTCCTACAAGCAGTACTTC
TRBJ2-3	TRBV9	NA	NA	CASSVVGSGGDTQYF	TGTGCCAGCAGCGTAGTAGGTAGCGGCGGGGATACGCAGTATTTT
TRBJ2-3	TRBV4-3	NA	TRBD2	CASSPARGAGGQDTQYF	TGCGCCAGCAGCCCTGCTCGGGGAGCGGGGGGGCAAGATACGCAGTATTTT
TRBJ2-7	TRBV12-2	NA	NA	CASRLLWGLSSYEQYF	TGTGCAAGTCGCTTACTTTGGGGCCTTAGCTCCTACGAGCAGTACTTC
TRBJ1-2	TRBV4-2	NA	NA	CASSPGQIVDYGYTF	TGTGCCAGCAGCCCAGGACAGATAGTGGACTATGGCTACACCTTC
TRBJ1-1	TRBV11-3	NA	TRBD1	CASSLAGTENTEAFF	TGTGCCAGCAGCTTAGCCGGGACAGAGAACACTGAAGCTTTCTTT
TRBJ1-1	TRBV14	once	NA	CASSPGRGGWSFF	TGTGCCAGCAGCCCAGGACGGGGGGGATGGTCTTTCTTT
TRBJ2-3	TRBV27	once	TRBD1	CASRRSGTGYTDTQYF	TGTGCCAGCAGACGTTCCGGGACAGGATATACAGATACGCAGTATTTT
TRBJ2-7	TRBV7-8	NA	NA	CASSLKITGVYEQYF	TGTGCCAGCAGCTTAAAAATTACGGGAGTCTACGAGCAGTACTTC
TRBJ2-1	TRBV4-3	few	NA	CASSQDLKGLSEQFF	TGCGCCAGCAGCCAAGATTTAAAGGGGCTCAGTGAGCAGTTCTTC
TRBJ1-5	TRBV6-5	few	NA	CASSSGRASNQPQHF	TGTGCCAGCAGTTCCGGCAGGGCAAGCAATCAGCCCCAGCATTTT
TRBJ1-2	TRBV7-8	NA	NA	CASSPRFNYGYTF	TGTGCCAGCAGCCCCAGGTTTAACTATGGCTACACCTTC
TRBJ2-7	TRBV5-1	NA	TRBD2	CASSPAPGTSGSSEQYF	TGCGCCAGCAGCCCTGCCCCCGGGACTAGCGGGAGTAGCGAGCAGTACTTC
TRBJ2-5	TRBV7-2	NA	NA	CASSPGSSSTQYF	TGTGCCAGCAGCCCGGGGTCCAGTAGTACCCAGTACTTC
TRBJ1-4	TRBV6-6	NA	NA	CASSYQGEKLFF	TGTGCCAGCAGTTACCAGGGGGAAAAACTGTTTTTT
TRBJ1-1	TRBV6-1	NA	NA	CASSEQSGDEAFF	TGTGCCAGCAGTGAGCAGAGTGGAGATGAAGCTTTCTTT
TRBJ1-1	TRBV18	NA	NA	CASSRSGTEAFF	TGTGCCAGCTCACGTTCGGGCACTGAAGCTTTCTTT
TRBJ2-1	TRBV4-3	few	TRBD2	CASSQARDGGNEQFF	TGCGCCAGCAGCCAAGCCCGGGACGGGGGGAATGAGCAGTTCTTC
TRBJ2-4	TRBV28	NA	TRBD2	CASSLLAGGNIQYF	TGTGCCAGCAGCCTCCTAGCGGGGGGGAACATTCAGTACTTC
TRBJ1-5	TRBV28	NA	TRBD1	CASSLAGTGRSPQHF	TGTGCCAGCAGTTTAGCCGGGACAGGGAGGTCGCCCCAGCATTTT
TRBJ2-3	TRBV9	NA	NA	CASSESGLPDTQYF	TGTGCCAGCAGCGAATCGGGACTCCCGGATACGCAGTATTTT
TRBJ1-4	TRBV5-1	NA	NA	CASSLGGQLHEKLFF	TGCGCCAGCAGCTTGGGTGGACAGCTTCATGAAAAACTGTTTTTT
TRBJ2-5	TRBV5-4	once	TRBD2	CASSTPSGGWETQYF	TGTGCCAGCAGCACCCCTAGCGGGGGCTGGGAGACCCAGTACTTC
TRBJ2-2	TRBV7-6	NA	NA	CASSLWREPATGELFF	TGTGCCAGCAGCTTATGGAGAGAACCCGCCACCGGGGAGCTGTTTTTT
TRBJ2-1	TRBV20-1	NA	NA	CSARAYNEQFF	TGCAGTGCTAGAGCTTACAATGAGCAGTTCTTC
TRBJ1-5	TRBV30	NA	NA	CAWRLNSNQPQHF	TGTGCCTGGAGGTTAAATAGCAATCAGCCCCAGCATTTT
TRBJ1-5	TRBV6-1	NA	TRBD1	CASHQDRNQPQHF	TGTGCCAGCCACCAGGACAGGAATCAGCCCCAGCATTTT
TRBJ2-7	TRBV5-5	NA	NA	CASSLGRVSYEQYF	TGTGCCAGCAGCTTGGGGCGGGTCTCCTACGAGCAGTACTTC
TRBJ2-7	TRBV6-1	NA	NA	CASSAGGGYEQYF	TGTGCCAGCAGTGCCGGGGGTGGGTACGAGCAGTACTTC
TRBJ2-7	TRBV7-2	NA	TRBD2	CASREGGAGGNEQYF	TGTGCCAGCCGGGAAGGGGGAGCGGGGGGGAACGAGCAGTACTTC
TRBJ1-2	TRBV5-1	NA	TRBD1	CASSLEGTGGDGYTF	TGCGCCAGCAGCTTGGAGGGGACAGGGGGGGATGGCTACACCTTC
TRBJ2-1	TRBV15	NA	TRBD2	CATSRGSVTSGSNEQFF	TGTGCCACCAGCAGAGGGAGCGTTACTAGCGGGAGCAATGAGCAGTTCTTC
TRBJ2-6	TRBV7-2	NA	TRBD2	CASSLDGGGAVGANVLTF	TGTGCCAGCAGCTTAGACGGCGGGGGGGCGGTTGGGGCCAACGTCCTGACTTTC
TRBJ1-1	TRBV7-2	NA	NA	CASKKGDTEAFF	TGTGCCAGTAAAAAGGGGGACACTGAAGCTTTCTTT
TRBJ2-3	TRBV6-6	NA	NA	CASLQSAGVHTDTQYF	TGTGCCAGTTTACAAAGTGCAGGGGTCCACACAGATACGCAGTATTTT
TRBJ1-1	TRBV6-6	NA	NA	CASSPPSTEAFF	TGTGCCAGCAGTCCGCCCAGCACTGAAGCTTTCTTT
TRBJ1-2	TRBV7-9	NA	NA	CASSPSLRDTF	TGTGCCAGCAGCCCCAGTCTTCGGGACACCTTC
TRBJ2-7	TRBV28	few	TRBD2	CASSSGLAGTRYF	TGTGCCAGCAGTTCAGGACTAGCGGGAACTCGGTACTTC
TRBJ2-7	TRBV6-1	NA	NA	CASYSQRQYF	TGTGCCAGCTATTCCCAGCGGCAGTACTTC